The 20 T cell receptor beta chains presented below share a single source sample, sequenced in a study of Graves' ophthalmopathy and Graves' hyperthyroidism. Amplification of the TCR beta CDR3 regions used RNA transcripts (as template). RT-PCR in the first round used HTBI primers; a second-round multiplex PCR followed. TCRdb reanalysed the multiplex PCR reads using MiXCR and keeps one entry per CDR3 protein. Among about 370,000 distinct CDR3 sequences listed, about 17% were seen once. Sequences were obtained from peripheral blood. The receptors originated from an adult woman with stable Graves' hyperthyroidism.

This clonotype was counted ten times or more. V and J are TRBV3-1 and TRBJ2-5; 9 bases map to TRBD2. V lost 4 bases and J lost 5; bases outside the gene matches: 8. Germline V gene lookup returns CDR1 LGHDT and CDR2 YNNKEL (reference sequence). CDR3 length equals 15 residues. The CDR3 DNA follows: TGTGCCAGCAGCCCCGGAATAGCGGGAGAGGAGACCCAGTACTTC. Its protein is CASSPGIAGEETQYF.

A note on this clonotype: This clone may be a read error of a much larger clone one base away. CDR3 residues: CASRELGLADYEQYF. In nucleotides, the CDR3 is TGTGCCAGCAGAGAATTAGGACTAGCGGACTACGAGCAGTACTTC. V and J are TRBV5-8 and TRBJ2-7; 10 bases align to TRBD2. V shed 5 bases and J 3 bases; nucleotides not matched to a gene: 8. The CDR3 is 15 amino acids. The germline V gene encodes CDR1 SGHTS and CDR2 YDEGEE.

Remarks on this clonotype: Its ends do not fully match the called genes, so a read error is possible. V usage is TRBV28 and J usage is TRBJ2-7, with D perhaps matching TRBD1 (6 bases). In germline, CDR1 is MDHEN, CDR2 SYDVKM. This CDR3 is 13 amino acids long. The CDR3: CASRQTGKYDQYF. CDR3 DNA: TGTGCCAGCAGACAAACAGGGAAGTACGACCAGTACTTC.

This clonotype was seen more than once but under ten times. J is TRBJ2-2 and V is TRBV4-3; 8 nucleotides match TRBD2. V was clipped by 1 base and J by 6 bases; unmatched bases: 7. This CDR3 contains 16 residues. Germline V gene lookup returns CDR1 LGHNA and CDR2 YSLEER. CDR3 residues: CASSQVSGGEAGELFF. For the CDR3, the DNA is TGCGCCAGCAGCCAAGTGTCCGGGGGGGAGGCCGGGGAGCTGTTTTTT.

This clonotype showed up many times. The chain has TRBV19 and TRBJ1-5, with D possibly being TRBD1 (6 bases). This CDR3 contains 12 residues. CDR1 and CDR2 (germline): LNHDA, SQIVND (reference sequence). Trimming removed 3 bases at V and 9 bases at J, with 9 bases between. The CDR3 loop is CASSISDRPQHF. The CDR3, as DNA: TGTGCCAGTAGTATCTCGGACAGGCCCCAGCATTTT.

The V gene is TRBV6-2 or TRBV6-3, the J gene TRBJ1-5; D perhaps matches TRBD1 (6 bases). The CDR3 length is 15 residues. V was cut by 8 bases and J by 0 bases, with 14 bases left in between. In germline, CDR1 is MNHEY, CDR2 SVGEGT. The CDR3: CASGVQGYSNQPQHF. The CDR3 DNA sequence: TGTGCCAGCGGGGTGCAGGGGTATAGCAATCAGCCCCAGCATTTT.

The table lists this clonotype with many counts. This sequence joins TRBV12-3 or TRBV12-4 and TRBJ2-7; perhaps D is TRBD1 or TRBD2 (5 bases each). The CDR3 sequence is 14 residues long. Deletions cut 3 bases from V and 2 bases from J, with 11 bases between. The CDR3 nucleotides read TGTGCCAGCAGTTTGGGGGAAGGCCCCTACGAGCAGTACTTC. Amino acids: CASSLGEGPYEQYF.

CDR3 nucleotide sequence: TGTGCCGCCTTAGGACAGGGTGCTACCGGGGAGCTGTTTTTT. Residues: CAALGQGATGELFF. J is TRBJ2-2 and V is TRBV10-3; TRBD1 matches 8 bases. V lost 11 bases, J lost 5 bases, and 10 bases stayed unmatched. The length of the CDR3 is 14 residues. The V gene's germline CDR1 is ENHRY and CDR2 SYGVKD.

This clonotype appeared many times. The chain uses TRBV12-5 and TRBJ2-7; TRBD1 is a possible D gene (6 bases). CDR3 size: 13 residues. Germline V CDR1 and CDR2: LGHNT, FRNRAP. Trimming removed 3 bases at V and 8 bases at J, with 14 bases between. The CDR3, as DNA: TGTGCTAGTGGTTTAAGCCCGAGGGACAAGCAGTACTTC. This gives the protein CASGLSPRDKQYF. Supplemented by reference TRBV12-5 and TRBJ2-7, the full variable domain reads DARVTQTPRHKVTEMGQEVTMRCQPILGHNTVFWYRQTMMQGLELLAYFRNRAPLDDSGMPKDRFSAEMPDATLATLKIQPSEPRDSAVYFCASGLSPRDKQYFGPGTRLTVT.

This clonotype was seen many times. The rearrangement links TRBV6-2 or TRBV6-3 to TRBJ2-7; 8 bases map to TRBD2. CDR1 MNHEY and CDR2 SVGEGT come from the germline V gene. After removal of 7 bases from V and 6 bases from J, the junction contained 11 bases not matched to a gene. The CDR3 spans 14 residues. CDR3 sequence: CASTPGGRPTEQYF. The DNA for the CDR3 is TGTGCCAGCACCCCGGGAGGGAGACCCACCGAGCAGTACTTC.

This clonotype was observed at least ten times. The chain couples TRBV27 to TRBJ1-6; D remains ambiguous. CDR1 is MNHEY and CDR2 is SMNVEV in the germline V gene (reference sequence). Between the trimmed V and J ends, which lost 0 bases and 0 bases, there was a span of 3 bases. There are 15 residues in the CDR3. The CDR3, as DNA: TGTGCCAGCAGTTTATCCGGCTCCTATAATTCACCCCTCCACTTT. Translated: CASSLSGSYNSPLHF.

At least ten counts were recorded for this clonotype. The chain has TRBV3-1 and TRBJ2-7, with D possibly TRBD2 on 6 matching bases. The length of the CDR3 is 14 residues. Trimming cost V 5 bases and J 2 bases, with 13 bases left between them. Germline V lookup: CDR1 LGHDT, CDR2 YNNKEL (reference sequence). The CDR3 reads CASSYELATYEQYF. CDR3 nucleotides: TGTGCCAGCAGCTACGAACTAGCCACCTACGAGCAGTACTTC.

The J gene is TRBJ2-5, the V gene TRBV11-2; 8 bases are a match to TRBD1. The CDR3 is made up of 15 amino acids. Germline loops: CDR1 SGHAT, CDR2 FQNNGV. The J segment lost 3 bases and the V segment lost 5 bases, leaving 8 bases of the junction unmatched. CDR3 in DNA: TGTGCCAGCAGCCGAAGGGCAGGGGGCGAAGAGACCCAGTACTTC. Encoded protein: CASSRRAGGEETQYF.

The sample holds many counts of this clonotype. This chain uses TRBV15 with TRBJ2-7; 12 bases are a match to TRBD2. Germline CDR1 and CDR2: LNHNV and YYDKDF (reference sequence). The CDR3 is 17 amino acids. The V segment lost 1 base and the J segment 3 bases; nucleotides outside the gene matches: 7. The CDR3 nucleotides read TGTGCCACCAGCAGAGGTCCACTAGCGGGAGGTGTCTACGAGCAGTACTTC. It specifies CATSRGPLAGGVYEQYF.

This clonotype showed up many times. V and J are TRBV19 and TRBJ2-7; D is perhaps TRBD1 (5 bases). Germline values: CDR1 LNHDA, CDR2 SQIVND (reference sequence). The V end was cut by 2 bases, the J end by 3 bases, with 8 bases between. The CDR3 has 13 amino acids. The CDR3 sequence is CASSIKDNYEQYF. CDR3 bases: TGTGCCAGTAGTATAAAGGACAACTACGAGCAGTACTTC.

This clonotype was observed many times. The V call is TRBV9, the J call TRBJ2-7, with 8 bases that match TRBD2. Germline CDR1 reads SGDLS; CDR2 reads YYNGEE. Trimming cost V 3 bases and J 5 bases; bases outside gene matches: 7. The CDR3 contains 14 residues. CDR3 sequence reads: CASSGGGSGNEQYF. The CDR3 region has the DNA TGTGCCAGCAGCGGGGGGGGTAGCGGGAACGAGCAGTACTTC.

This clonotype was seen many times. The rearrangement links TRBV7-2 to TRBJ2-5; 12 bases match TRBD2. V trimming: 7 bases; J trimming: 4 bases; junction bases outside the gene matches: 7. Germline assignment: CDR1 SGHTA and CDR2 FQGNSA. The CDR3 is made up of 15 amino acids. Here the CDR3 reads CASTLSGLAGETQYF. The CDR3 bases are TGTGCCAGCACCCTTTCGGGACTAGCGGGAGAGACCCAGTACTTC.

This clonotype occurred a few times. This chain joins TRBV11-1 and TRBJ2-2, with 7 bases identical to TRBD2. From germline, CDR1 is SGHAT and CDR2 FQDESV (reference sequence). V lost 6 bases, J lost 5 bases, and 12 bases stayed unmatched. CDR3 size: 16 residues. CDR3 nucleotide sequence: TGTGCCAGCAGGACGTTTGGACTAGGGGCGACCGGGGAGCTGTTTTTT. The encoded protein is CASRTFGLGATGELFF.

This clonotype was counted ten times or more. In nucleotides, the CDR3 is TGCAGCGTTGAAGGTGTCCAAGAGACCCAGTACTTC. This codes for CSVEGVQETQYF. V usage is TRBV29-1 and J usage is TRBJ2-5; D is ambiguous. The CDR3 consists of 12 residues. V was shortened by 1 base and J by 1 base, with 4 bases between the two germline ends. Germline values: CDR1 SQVTM, CDR2 ANQGSEA.

This clonotype was seen many times. The rearrangement uses TRBV30 and TRBJ2-7; D remains ambiguous. CDR3 length: 11 amino acids. Trimming took off 1 base at V and 6 bases at J, with 7 bases between the two ends. CDR1 is GTSNPN, CDR2 SVGIG, per germline (reference sequence). The CDR3 nucleotides read TGTGCCTGGAGTGGGGATCTCGAGCAGTACTTC. It encodes CAWSGDLEQYF.